A single sample gave rise to the 14 T cell receptor beta chains below, sequenced in a study of CD8+ T cells in alopecia areata. cDNA reverse transcribed from extracted RNA served as the sequencing template. This table comes from immunoSEQ multiplex PCR, and its TCRdb copy is limited to in-frame clones, with some not included. The sample includes about 170,000 clones, 58% of them seen just once. Treatment defined: oral pan-JAK inhibitor, 5-10 mg twice daily. Sequenced material: CD4+ T cells sorted from blood, taken at approximately week 60, from a patient treated with tofacitinib. The receptor source for this set is a human donor with alopecia areata.

The chain combines TRBV19 with TRBJ2-5, with 7 bases that match TRBD2. The CDR3 consists of 15 residues. Trimming at V came to 7 bases and at J to 5 bases, leaving 13 bases not matched to a gene. CDR1 and CDR2 from the germline V gene are LNHDA and SQIVND (reference sequence). The CDR3 here is CASMISGGFPETQYF. The CDR3, as DNA: TGTGCCAGTATGATATCGGGGGGATTCCCCGAGACCCAGTACTTC.

This clone has a handful of counts. This chain links TRBV25-1 with TRBJ2-5; D is uncertain. The germline gives CDR1 MGHDK, CDR2 SYGVNS. CDR3 length: 13 amino acids. V lost 6 bases and J 2 bases, leaving 10 bases between the germline ends. CDR3 sequence: CASSPRQQETQYF. In nucleotides, the CDR3 is TGTGCCAGCAGCCCCCGACAACAAGAGACCCAGTACTTC. The complete variable domain, with remaining parts taken from reference TRBV25-1 and TRBJ2-5, reads EADIYQTPRYLVIGTGKKITLECSQTMGHDKMYWYQQDPGMELHLIHYSYGVNSTEKGDLSSESTVSRIRTEHFPLTLESARPSHTSQYLCASSPRQQETQYFGPGTRLLVL.

This clone was observed many times. One end of the junction does not line up with germline, which may come from a read error. The chain has TRBV10-3 and TRBJ2-1, with 10 bases fitting TRBD1. The germline V gene has CDR1 ENHRY and CDR2 SYGVKD. The CDR3 is 16 amino acids. The chain's CDR3 is CATSDSGQGDRDEQFF. The CDR3 nucleotides are TGTGCCACCAGTGACAGCGGACAGGGGGACAGGGATGAGCAGTTCTTC.

The rearrangement uses TRBV27 and TRBJ2-5; possibly TRBD1 or TRBD2 for D (5 bases each). There are 14 residues in the CDR3. V shed 7 bases and J shed 5 bases, with 17 bases lying between them. The germline V gene has CDR1 MNHEY and CDR2 SMNVEV (reference sequence). The CDR3 DNA reads as TGTGCCAGCACTTCGGGTGGGGGACGGGAGACCCAGTACTTC. This translates into CASTSGGGRETQYF.

V usage is TRBV5-1 and J usage is TRBJ2-7; 7 bases are a match to TRBD2. The CDR3 has 16 amino acids. Germline V gene sequence: CDR1 SGHRS, CDR2 YFSETQ. Losses at the gene ends were 4 bases for V and 2 bases for J; bases not matched to a gene: 12. The CDR3 reads CASSTRSGGIPYEQYF. The CDR3 DNA follows: TGCGCCAGCAGCACGCGATCGGGGGGTATACCCTACGAGCAGTACTTC.

The V and J genes are TRBV4-1 and TRBJ2-1; no reliable D call. CDR3 length: 16 residues. V lost 1 base, J lost 6 bases, and 16 bases lay in between. Germline V lookup: CDR1 MGHRA, CDR2 YSYEKL. The CDR3 here is CASSQVGHGLGNEQFF. The CDR3 DNA reads TGCGCCAGCAGCCAAGTTGGCCATGGGCTGGGCAATGAGCAGTTCTTC.

The chain carries TRBV10-1 and TRBJ1-1; unclear D gene. Trimming took 3 bases from V and 4 from J, leaving 9 bases between them. The CDR3 is 13 amino acids. Germline V gives CDR1 WNHNN, CDR2 SYGVQD (reference sequence). The CDR3 DNA reads as TGCGCCAGCAGTGAAAGTAACCCCACTGAAGCTTTCTTT. Amino acid sequence: CASSESNPTEAFF.

This chain joins TRBV7-9 and TRBJ2-1; 7 bases map to TRBD2. Germline trimming cut 1 base from V and 4 bases from J; bases unmatched to any gene: 7. Germline V CDR1 and CDR2: SEHNR, FQNEAQ (reference sequence). This CDR3 spans 16 amino acids. The CDR3 bases are TGTGCCAGCAGCTTAGTACGGCTAGCGGTTTACAATGAGCAGTTCTTC. Residues: CASSLVRLAVYNEQFF. The variable domain in full, completed from reference TRBV7-9 and TRBJ2-1, reads DTGVSQNPRHKITKRGQNVTFRCDPISEHNRLYWYRQTLGQGPEFLTYFQNEAQLEKSRLLSDRFSAERPKGSFSTLEIQRTEQGDSAMYLCASSLVRLAVYNEQFFGPGTRLTVL.

The chain links TRBV15 to TRBJ1-3; D gene ambiguous. CDR1 and CDR2 from the germline V gene are LNHNV and YYDKDF (reference sequence). This CDR3 region has 11 residues. V dropped 7 bases and J dropped 6 bases, with 7 bases sitting between them. The CDR3: CATTQENTIYF. DNA of the CDR3: TGTGCCACCACCCAAGAAAACACCATATATTTT.

The chain combines TRBV15 with TRBJ2-7; 9 nucleotides match TRBD1. CDR1 and CDR2 (germline): LNHNV, YYDKDF (reference sequence). J lost 4 bases, V lost 0 bases, and 1 base had no gene match. CDR3 size: 14 residues. The DNA of the CDR3 is TGTGCCACCAGCAGAGAAGGGACAGGGTACGAGCAGTACTTC. It codes for CATSREGTGYEQYF.

V and J are TRBV20-1 and TRBJ2-7; D is possibly TRBD1 (5 bases). This CDR3 has 11 residues. Germline values: CDR1 DFQATT, CDR2 SNEGSKA (reference sequence). V shed 6 bases and J shed 4 bases, with 10 bases lying between them. The CDR3 sequence is CSASAGYEQYF. Here the CDR3 DNA reads TGCAGTGCCAGCGCAGGGTACGAGCAGTACTTC.

This chain uses TRBV30 with TRBJ2-3, with 10 positions matching TRBD1. This CDR3 contains 15 residues. V shed 6 bases and J 4 bases; nucleotides not matched to a gene: 10. Per the germline V gene, CDR1 is GTSNPN and CDR2 is SVGIG (reference sequence). The CDR3 is CACGSGTGVADTQYF. The DNA of the CDR3 is TGTGCCTGCGGATCCGGGACAGGGGTTGCAGATACGCAGTATTTT.

This clone was seen more than once but under ten times. One junction end disagrees with the germline gene, perhaps due to a read error. The CDR3 DNA is TGCAGTGCTCGAGACTGGGGCGAGCAGTACTTC. It yields the protein CSARDWGEQYF. The gene calls are TRBV20-1 and TRBJ2-7; D gene uncertain. The germline gives CDR1 DFQATT, CDR2 SNEGSKA (reference sequence). The CDR3 sequence is 11 residues long.

This clone came up a few times. The chain has TRBV5-1 and TRBJ2-6, with D unclear. CDR1 is SGHRS and CDR2 is YFSETQ in the germline V gene. This CDR3 comprises 16 residues. The V and J ends lost 4 bases and 2 bases respectively, with 13 bases between them. DNA for the CDR3: TGCGCCAGCAGCGCCGCTTTTAGGGCTGGGGCCAACGTCCTGACTTTC. Its protein product is CASSAAFRAGANVLTF.